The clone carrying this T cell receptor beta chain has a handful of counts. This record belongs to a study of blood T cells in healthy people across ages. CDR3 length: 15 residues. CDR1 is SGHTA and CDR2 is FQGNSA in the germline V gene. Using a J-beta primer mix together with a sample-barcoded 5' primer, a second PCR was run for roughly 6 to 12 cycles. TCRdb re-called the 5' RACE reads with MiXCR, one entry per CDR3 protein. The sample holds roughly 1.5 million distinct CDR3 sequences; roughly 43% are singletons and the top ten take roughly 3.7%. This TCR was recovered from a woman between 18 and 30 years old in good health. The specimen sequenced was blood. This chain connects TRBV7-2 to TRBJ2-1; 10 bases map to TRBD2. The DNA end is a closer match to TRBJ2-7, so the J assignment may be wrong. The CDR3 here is CASSFGAGGYNEQYF. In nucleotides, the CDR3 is TGTGCCAGCAGCTTCGGAGCGGGAGGGTACAATGAGCAGTACTTC.